The 16 T cell receptor beta chains presented below share a single source sample, sequenced in a study of blood T cell repertoires in COVID-19. The data were produced by immunoSEQ multiplex PCR, yet TCRdb's version contains in-frame clones alone and is incomplete. The sample has about 120,000 clones, around 90% seen once; the top ten hold 3.8%. The specimen sequenced was peripheral blood. The receptors were gathered from a woman aged 60-75 years with COVID-19, enrolled during active disease.

The chain combines TRBV30 with TRBJ2-3; D unresolved. This CDR3 contains 14 residues. The germline CDR1 and CDR2 sequences are GTSNPN and SVGIG (reference sequence). Trimming removed 0 bases from V and 2 bases from J, with 9 bases in between. The CDR3 loop reads CAWSVGTSTDTQYF. DNA for the CDR3: TGTGCCTGGAGTGTGGGCACCTCCACAGATACGCAGTATTTT. Looking up the rest from reference TRBV30 and TRBJ2-3 gives the full variable domain: SQTIHQWPATLVQPVGSPLSLECTVEGTSNPNLYWYRQAAGRGLQLLFYSVGIGQISSEVPQNLSASRPQDRQFILSSKKLLLSDSGFYLCAWSVGTSTDTQYFGPGTRLTVL.

The V gene is TRBV7-2, the J gene TRBJ1-2; 8 nucleotides match TRBD1. The CDR3 sequence is 13 residues long. With V trimmed by 5 bases and J by 8 bases, 7 bases remained unmatched. Germline lookup yields CDR1 SGHTA and CDR2 FQGNSA. DNA of the CDR3: TGTGCCAGCAGCCCTATCGGACAGGGCGGCTACACCTTC. This codes for CASSPIGQGGYTF.

V gene TRBV3-1 (or the pseudogene TRBV3-2) combines with J gene TRBJ1-1, with a possible D match to TRBD1 (5 bases). The V gene lost 6 bases and the J gene lost 5 bases, with 19 bases spanning the gap. The CDR3 has 15 amino acids. Germline CDR1 LGHDT, CDR2 YNNKEL (reference sequence). This chain's CDR3 is CASRSQVAGWTEAFF. The CDR3 DNA reads TGTGCCAGCAGGTCACAGGTCGCCGGGTGGACTGAAGCTTTCTTT.

The J gene is TRBJ1-1, the V gene TRBV19; D perhaps matches TRBD1 (6 bases). This CDR3 spans 16 amino acids. V was pared by 5 bases and J by 3 bases, with 19 bases between. Germline V gives CDR1 LNHDA, CDR2 SQIVND (reference sequence). The CDR3 spells CASSFLTGQIDTEAFF. In nucleotides, the CDR3 is TGTGCCAGTAGTTTCCTGACAGGCCAGATAGACACTGAAGCTTTCTTT. Together with reference TRBV19 and TRBJ1-1, the CDR3 gives the full variable domain: DGGITQSPKYLFRKEGQNVTLSCEQNLNHDAMYWYRQDPGQGLRLIYYSQIVNDFQKGDIAEGYSVSREKKESFPLTVTSAQKNPTAFYLCASSFLTGQIDTEAFFGQGTRLTVV.

The chain links TRBV2 to TRBJ1-4, with 8 bases that match TRBD1. J lost 5 bases, V lost 7 bases, and 9 bases had no gene match. This CDR3 is built from 15 residues. The germline gives CDR1 SNHLY, CDR2 FYNNEI. The CDR3 DNA sequence: TGTGCCAGCACCGGAGGACAGGGTTTAAATGAAAAACTGTTTTTT. This codes for CASTGGQGLNEKLFF.

The chain couples TRBV11-2 to TRBJ2-5, with 7 positions matching TRBD1. In germline, CDR1 is SGHAT, CDR2 FQNNGV. The CDR3 totals 13 residues. The ends lost 4 bases at V and 4 bases at J; junction bases unmatched: 3. The CDR3, as DNA: TGTGCCAGCAGCTCCGCAGGGGGAGAGACCCAGTACTTC. Translated: CASSSAGGETQYF.

V is TRBV19 and J is TRBJ2-7, with 8 nucleotides matching TRBD1. Germline-derived CDR1 and CDR2 are LNHDA and SQIVND (reference sequence). V shed 4 bases and J 3 bases; nucleotides not matched to a gene: 5. The CDR3 is made up of 14 amino acids. CDR3 sequence reads: CASSKGQVVYEQYF. In nucleotides, the CDR3 is TGTGCCAGTAGTAAGGGACAGGTTGTCTACGAGCAGTACTTC. Using reference TRBV19 and TRBJ2-7 for the parts outside the CDR3, the full variable domain is DGGITQSPKYLFRKEGQNVTLSCEQNLNHDAMYWYRQDPGQGLRLIYYSQIVNDFQKGDIAEGYSVSREKKESFPLTVTSAQKNPTAFYLCASSKGQVVYEQYFGPGTRLTVT.

This chain connects TRBV7-2 to TRBJ2-2; possible D gene TRBD2, 6 bases. Germline CDR1 SGHTA, CDR2 FQGNSA. V dropped 5 bases and J dropped 0 bases, with 13 bases sitting between them. This CDR3 spans 16 amino acids. The CDR3 bases are TGTGCCAGCAGCCCCTATGGGACTTCGAACACCGGGGAGCTGTTTTTT. This codes for CASSPYGTSNTGELFF.

The chain carries TRBV7-2 and TRBJ1-2; D gene unclear. The CDR3 sequence is 12 residues long. The V gene lost 5 bases and the J gene lost 1 base, with 5 bases spanning the gap. Germline V CDR1 and CDR2: SGHTA, FQGNSA. The CDR3: CASSTYNYGYTF. CDR3 coding DNA: TGTGCCAGCAGCACATATAACTATGGCTACACCTTC.

This clone was picked up one time. J is TRBJ2-1 and V is TRBV4-2, with TRBD1 identical over 8 bases. The junction had 7 bases not matched to a gene; V was cut back by 0 bases and J by 9 bases. Germline V CDR1 and CDR2: LGHNA, YNFKEQ. This CDR3 contains 15 residues. CDR3 DNA: TGTGCCAGCAGCCAAGATCTGGCAGGGGGCGGTGAGCAGTTCTTC. It specifies CASSQDLAGGGEQFF.

The rearrangement uses TRBV7-2 and TRBJ2-7; no firm D call. Trimming removed 0 bases from V and 3 bases from J, with 12 bases in between. Germline CDR1 reads SGHTA; CDR2 reads FQGNSA. The CDR3 sequence is 15 residues long. The CDR3 is CASSLAPAVNYEQYF. The CDR3 bases are TGTGCCAGCAGCTTAGCGCCGGCGGTGAACTACGAGCAGTACTTC. Full variable domain (outside the CDR3, taken from reference TRBV7-2 and TRBJ2-7): GAGVSQSPSNKVTEKGKDVELRCDPISGHTALYWYRQSLGQGLEFLIYFQGNSAPDKSGLPSDRFSAERTGGSVSTLTIQRTQQEDSAVYLCASSLAPAVNYEQYFGPGTRLTVT.

This sequence joins TRBV19 and TRBJ1-1; D may be TRBD1 (5 bases). Germline loops: CDR1 LNHDA, CDR2 SQIVND (reference sequence). Trimming stripped 4 bases from V and 1 base from J, with 13 bases between. This CDR3 contains 15 residues. CDR3 region: CASSTPGQWNTEAFF. Written as DNA, the CDR3 is TGTGCCAGTAGTACCCCTGGACAATGGAACACTGAAGCTTTCTTT.

The chain has TRBV7-9 and TRBJ2-1; the D is unclear. The germline CDR1 and CDR2 sequences are SEHNR and FQNEAQ (reference sequence). V was cut by 3 bases and J by 0 bases, with 9 bases left in between. The CDR3 consists of 15 residues. CDR3 DNA sequence: TGTGCCAGCAGCTTTGGCGGAAGCTCCTACAATGAGCAGTTCTTC. Translation: CASSFGGSSYNEQFF.

This chain links TRBV7-2 with TRBJ1-2, with a weak D call TRBD1 (6 bases). The CDR3 consists of 14 residues. In germline, CDR1 is SGHTA, CDR2 FQGNSA. V was trimmed by 5 bases and J by 7 bases, leaving 17 bases between them. The CDR3 is CASSLRLGALGYTF. As DNA, the CDR3 is TGTGCCAGCAGCCTAAGGTTGGGGGCGCTTGGCTACACCTTC. Based on the CDR3 plus reference TRBV7-2 and TRBJ1-2, the full variable domain is GAGVSQSPSNKVTEKGKDVELRCDPISGHTALYWYRQSLGQGLEFLIYFQGNSAPDKSGLPSDRFSAERTGGSVSTLTIQRTQQEDSAVYLCASSLRLGALGYTFGSGTRLTVV.

The chain employs TRBV15 and TRBJ2-7; 10 nucleotides align to TRBD2. Unmatched junction bases numbered 7, after V lost 5 bases and J lost 3 bases. Germline CDR1 is LNHNV and CDR2 is YYDKDF (reference sequence). The CDR3 is 15 amino acids. Here the CDR3 reads CATSRDLAGGYEQYF. The DNA for the CDR3 is TGTGCCACCAGCCGGGACTTAGCGGGGGGCTACGAGCAGTACTTC.

This chain links TRBV27 with TRBJ2-2, with a weak D call TRBD1 (5 bases). The CDR3 is made up of 14 amino acids. Germline V gives CDR1 MNHEY, CDR2 SMNVEV (reference sequence). With 8 bases removed from V and 8 bases from J, the gap between germline ends came to 18 bases. The CDR3 sequence: CASAPGAAKGELFF. The CDR3 region has the DNA TGTGCCAGCGCGCCTGGGGCGGCGAAGGGGGAGCTGTTTTTT.